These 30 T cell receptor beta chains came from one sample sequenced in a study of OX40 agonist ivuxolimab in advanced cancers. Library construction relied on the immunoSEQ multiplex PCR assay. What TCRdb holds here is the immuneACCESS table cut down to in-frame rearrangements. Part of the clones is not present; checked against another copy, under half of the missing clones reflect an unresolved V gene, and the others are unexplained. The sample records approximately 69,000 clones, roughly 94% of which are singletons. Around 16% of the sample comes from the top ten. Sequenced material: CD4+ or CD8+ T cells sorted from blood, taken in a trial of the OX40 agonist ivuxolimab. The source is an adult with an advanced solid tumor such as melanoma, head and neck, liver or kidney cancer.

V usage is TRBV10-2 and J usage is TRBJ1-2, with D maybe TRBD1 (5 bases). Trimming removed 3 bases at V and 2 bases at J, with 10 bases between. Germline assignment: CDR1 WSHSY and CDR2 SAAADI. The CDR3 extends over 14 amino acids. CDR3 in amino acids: CASSEDSPNYGYTF. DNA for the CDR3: TGCGCCAGCAGTGAAGACAGCCCCAACTATGGCTACACCTTC.

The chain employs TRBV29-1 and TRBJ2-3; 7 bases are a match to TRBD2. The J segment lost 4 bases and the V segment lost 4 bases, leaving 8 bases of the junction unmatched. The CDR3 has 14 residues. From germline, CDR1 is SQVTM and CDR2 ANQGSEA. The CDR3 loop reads CSVVRGLRADTQYF. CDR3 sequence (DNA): TGCAGCGTTGTGCGGGGACTAAGGGCAGATACGCAGTATTTT.

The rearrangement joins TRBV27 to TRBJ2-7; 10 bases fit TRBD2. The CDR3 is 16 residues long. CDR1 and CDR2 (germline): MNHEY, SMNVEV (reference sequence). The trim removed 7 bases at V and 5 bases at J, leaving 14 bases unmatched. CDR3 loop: CASNPYWASGSHEQYF. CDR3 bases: TGTGCCAGCAATCCATACTGGGCTAGCGGGAGCCACGAGCAGTACTTC.

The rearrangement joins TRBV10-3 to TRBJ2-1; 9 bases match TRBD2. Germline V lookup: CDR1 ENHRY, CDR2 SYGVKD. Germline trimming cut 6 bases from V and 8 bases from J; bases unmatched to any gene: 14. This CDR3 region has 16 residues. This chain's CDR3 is CAIRAPFSGRLDEQFF. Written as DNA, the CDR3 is TGTGCCATCAGGGCCCCTTTTAGCGGGAGACTCGATGAGCAGTTCTTC.

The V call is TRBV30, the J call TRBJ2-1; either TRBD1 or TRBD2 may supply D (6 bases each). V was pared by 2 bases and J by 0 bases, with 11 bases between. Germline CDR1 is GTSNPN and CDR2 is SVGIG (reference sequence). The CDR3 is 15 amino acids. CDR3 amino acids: CAWSQGGGSYNEQFF. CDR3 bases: TGTGCCTGGAGTCAAGGGGGAGGCTCCTACAATGAGCAGTTCTTC.

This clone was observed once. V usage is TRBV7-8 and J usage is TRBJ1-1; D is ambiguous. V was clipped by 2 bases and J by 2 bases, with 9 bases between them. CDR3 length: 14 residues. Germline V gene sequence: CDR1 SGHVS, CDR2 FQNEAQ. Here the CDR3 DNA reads TGTGCCAGCAGCTTATATGGCAAAAACACTGAAGCTTTCTTT. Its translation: CASSLYGKNTEAFF.

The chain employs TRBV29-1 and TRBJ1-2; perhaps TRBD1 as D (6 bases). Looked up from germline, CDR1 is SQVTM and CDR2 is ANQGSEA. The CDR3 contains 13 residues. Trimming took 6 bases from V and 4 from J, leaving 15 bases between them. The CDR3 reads CSVPMDSRYGYTF. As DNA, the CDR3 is TGCAGCGTCCCCATGGACAGTCGCTATGGCTACACCTTC. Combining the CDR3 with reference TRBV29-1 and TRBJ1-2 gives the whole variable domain SAVISQKPSRDICQRGTSLTIQCQVDSQVTMMFWYRQQPGQSLTLIATANQGSEATYESGFVIDKFPISRPNLTFSTLTVSNMSPEDSSIYLCSVPMDSRYGYTFGSGTRLTVV.

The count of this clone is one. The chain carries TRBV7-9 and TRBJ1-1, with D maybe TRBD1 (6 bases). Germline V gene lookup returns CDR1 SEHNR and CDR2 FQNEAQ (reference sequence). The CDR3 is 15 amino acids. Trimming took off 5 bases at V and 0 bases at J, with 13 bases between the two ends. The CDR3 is CASSPQQGLNTEAFF. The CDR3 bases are TGTGCCAGCAGCCCCCAACAGGGATTGAACACTGAAGCTTTCTTT.

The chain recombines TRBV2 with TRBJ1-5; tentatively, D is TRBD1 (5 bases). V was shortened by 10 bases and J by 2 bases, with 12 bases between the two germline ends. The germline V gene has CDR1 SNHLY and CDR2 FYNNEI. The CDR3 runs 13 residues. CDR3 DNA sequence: TGTGCCACCCGGGGCTCAGGCAATCAGCCCCAGCATTTT. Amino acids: CATRGSGNQPQHF. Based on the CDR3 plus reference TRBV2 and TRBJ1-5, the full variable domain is EPEVTQTPSHQVTQMGQEVILRCVPISNHLYFYWYRQILGQKVEFLVSFYNNEISEKSEIFDDQFSVERPDGSNFTLKIRSTKLEDSAMYFCATRGSGNQPQHFGDGTRLSIL.

CDR3 bases: TGTGCCAGCAGCTTACAGGACAGGGGGCCTATCAATGAGCAGTTCTTC. Its protein product is CASSLQDRGPINEQFF. V gene TRBV7-6 combines with J gene TRBJ2-1; 11 nucleotides align to TRBD1. Germline CDR1 and CDR2: SGHVS and FNYEAQ. Losses at the gene ends were 2 bases for V and 6 bases for J; bases not matched to a gene: 6. This CDR3 contains 16 residues.

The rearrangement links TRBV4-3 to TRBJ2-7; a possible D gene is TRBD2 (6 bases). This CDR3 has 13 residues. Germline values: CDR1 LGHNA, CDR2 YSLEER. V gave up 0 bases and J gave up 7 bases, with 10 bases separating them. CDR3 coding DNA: TGCGCCAGCAGCCAAGATACGGGGGTGGAGCAGTACTTC. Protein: CASSQDTGVEQYF.

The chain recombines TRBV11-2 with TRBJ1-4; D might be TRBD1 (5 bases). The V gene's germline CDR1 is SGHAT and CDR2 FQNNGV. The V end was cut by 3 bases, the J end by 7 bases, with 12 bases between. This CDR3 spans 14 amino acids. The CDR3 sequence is CASSFGGSAEKLFF. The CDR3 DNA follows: TGTGCCAGCAGCTTCGGGGGTAGTGCTGAAAAACTGTTTTTT. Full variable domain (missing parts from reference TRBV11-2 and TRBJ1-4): EAGVAQSPRYKIIEKRQSVAFWCNPISGHATLYWYQQILGQGPKLLIQFQNNGVVDDSQLPKDRFSAERLKGVDSTLKIQPAKLEDSAVYLCASSFGGSAEKLFFGSGTQLSVL.

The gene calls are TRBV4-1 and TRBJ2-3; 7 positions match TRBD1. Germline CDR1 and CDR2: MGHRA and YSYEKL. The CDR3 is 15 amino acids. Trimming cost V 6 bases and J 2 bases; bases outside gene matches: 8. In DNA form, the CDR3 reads TGCGCCAGCAGATCCACAGGGGCCCACACAGATACGCAGTATTTT. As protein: CASRSTGAHTDTQYF.

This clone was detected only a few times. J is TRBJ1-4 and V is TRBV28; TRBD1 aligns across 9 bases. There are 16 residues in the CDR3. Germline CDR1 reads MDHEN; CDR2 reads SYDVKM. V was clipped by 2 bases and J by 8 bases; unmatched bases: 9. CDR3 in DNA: TGTGCCAGCAGTTTAGGACAGGGGTGGGCTGGGGAAAAACTGTTTTTT. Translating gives CASSLGQGWAGEKLFF.

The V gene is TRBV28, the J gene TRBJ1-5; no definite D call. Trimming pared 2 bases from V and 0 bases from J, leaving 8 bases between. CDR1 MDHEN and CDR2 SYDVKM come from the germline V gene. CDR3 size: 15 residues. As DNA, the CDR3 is TGTGCCAGCAGTTTAGGTCAGTATAGCAATCAGCCCCAGCATTTT. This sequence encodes CASSLGQYSNQPQHF.

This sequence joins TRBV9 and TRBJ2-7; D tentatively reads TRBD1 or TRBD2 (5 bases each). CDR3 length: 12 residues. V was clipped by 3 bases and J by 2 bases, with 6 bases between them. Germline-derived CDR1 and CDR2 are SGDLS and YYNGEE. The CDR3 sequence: CASSGDAYEQYF. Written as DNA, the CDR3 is TGTGCCAGCAGCGGGGACGCCTACGAGCAGTACTTC.

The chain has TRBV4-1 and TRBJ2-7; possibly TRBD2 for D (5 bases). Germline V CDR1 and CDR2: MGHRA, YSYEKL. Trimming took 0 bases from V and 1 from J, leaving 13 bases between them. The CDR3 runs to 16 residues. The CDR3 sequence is CASSQDVGLNSYEQYF. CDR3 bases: TGCGCCAGCAGCCAAGATGTCGGACTCAATTCCTACGAGCAGTACTTC.

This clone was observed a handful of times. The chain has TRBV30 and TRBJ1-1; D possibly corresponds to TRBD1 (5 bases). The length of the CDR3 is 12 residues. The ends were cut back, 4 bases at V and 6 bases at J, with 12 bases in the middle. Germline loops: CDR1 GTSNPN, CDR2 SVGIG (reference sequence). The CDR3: CAWNRTPAEAFF. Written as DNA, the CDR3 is TGTGCCTGGAATAGGACACCAGCTGAAGCTTTCTTT.

Written as DNA, the CDR3 is TGCAGCGTGTCAAACACCATATATTTT. Its protein product is CSVSNTIYF. The genes are TRBV29-1 and TRBJ1-3, with D unclear. V lost 6 bases and J lost 6, with 3 bases in between. Germline values: CDR1 SQVTM, CDR2 ANQGSEA. The CDR3 has 9 amino acids.

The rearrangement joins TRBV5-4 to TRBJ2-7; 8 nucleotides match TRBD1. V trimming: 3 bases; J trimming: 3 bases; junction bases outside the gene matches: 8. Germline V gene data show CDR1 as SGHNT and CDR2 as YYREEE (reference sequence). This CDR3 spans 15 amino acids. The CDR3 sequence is CASSWWGTGSYEQYF. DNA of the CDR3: TGTGCCAGCAGCTGGTGGGGGACAGGCAGCTACGAGCAGTACTTC.

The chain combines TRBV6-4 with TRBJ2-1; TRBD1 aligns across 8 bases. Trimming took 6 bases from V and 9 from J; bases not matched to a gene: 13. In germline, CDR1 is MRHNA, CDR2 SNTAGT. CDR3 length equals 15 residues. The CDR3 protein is CASSPVGQGIAEQFF. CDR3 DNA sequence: TGTGCCAGCAGCCCGGTTGGACAGGGTATTGCTGAGCAGTTCTTC.

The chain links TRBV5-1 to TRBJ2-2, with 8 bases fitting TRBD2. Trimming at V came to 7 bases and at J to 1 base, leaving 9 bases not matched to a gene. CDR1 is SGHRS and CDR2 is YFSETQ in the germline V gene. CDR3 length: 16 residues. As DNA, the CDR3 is TGCGCCAGCTACTGGGAGGGACTAGGGAACACCGGGGAGCTGTTTTTT. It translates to CASYWEGLGNTGELFF.

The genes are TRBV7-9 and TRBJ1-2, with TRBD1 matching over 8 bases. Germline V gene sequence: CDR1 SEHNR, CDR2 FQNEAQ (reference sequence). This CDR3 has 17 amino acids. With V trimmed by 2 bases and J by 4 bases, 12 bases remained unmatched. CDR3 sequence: CASSLPTSQGQGYGYTF. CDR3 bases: TGTGCCAGCAGCTTACCAACCTCACAAGGACAGGGCTATGGCTACACCTTC.

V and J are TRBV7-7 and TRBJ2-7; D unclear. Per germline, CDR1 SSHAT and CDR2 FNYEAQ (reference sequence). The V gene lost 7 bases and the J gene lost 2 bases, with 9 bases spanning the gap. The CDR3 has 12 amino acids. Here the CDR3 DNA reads TGTGCCAGCAACACTGACCCCTACGAGCAGTACTTC. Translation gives CASNTDPYEQYF. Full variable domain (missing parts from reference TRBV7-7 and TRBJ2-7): GAGVSQSPRYKVTKRGQDVTLRCDPISSHATLYWYQQALGQGPEFLTYFNYEAQPDKSGLPSDRFSAERPEGSISTLTIQRTEQRDSAMYRCASNTDPYEQYFGPGTRLTVT.

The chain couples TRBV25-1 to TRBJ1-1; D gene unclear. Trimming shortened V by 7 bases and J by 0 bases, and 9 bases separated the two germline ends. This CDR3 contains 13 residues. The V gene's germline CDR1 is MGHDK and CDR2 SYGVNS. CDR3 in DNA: TGTGCCAGCACTTTAAGTATGAACACTGAAGCTTTCTTT. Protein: CASTLSMNTEAFF.

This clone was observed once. The CDR3 bases are TGCGCCAGCGGGGAGGGGGACAGGGCTATAACCGGGGAGCTGTTTTTT. Translating it yields CASGEGDRAITGELFF. The V call is TRBV4-3, the J call TRBJ2-2; TRBD1 matches at 9 bases. The CDR3 extends over 16 amino acids. Trimming removed 8 bases from V and 5 bases from J; junction bases left unmatched: 12. From germline, CDR1 is LGHNA and CDR2 YSLEER.

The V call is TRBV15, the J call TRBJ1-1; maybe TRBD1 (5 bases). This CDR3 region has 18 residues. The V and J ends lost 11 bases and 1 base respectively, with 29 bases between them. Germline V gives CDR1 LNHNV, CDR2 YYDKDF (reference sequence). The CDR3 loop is CAYPPRGAASGSNTEAFF. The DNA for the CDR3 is TGTGCCTATCCACCTAGGGGCGCCGCCTCAGGGTCGAACACTGAAGCTTTCTTT.

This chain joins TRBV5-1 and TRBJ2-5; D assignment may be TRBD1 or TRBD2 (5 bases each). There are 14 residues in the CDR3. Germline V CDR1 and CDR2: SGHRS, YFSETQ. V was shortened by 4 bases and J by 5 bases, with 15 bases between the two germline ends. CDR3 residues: CASSTEGSVETQYF. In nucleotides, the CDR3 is TGCGCCAGCAGCACCGAGGGGTCGGTGGAGACCCAGTACTTC.

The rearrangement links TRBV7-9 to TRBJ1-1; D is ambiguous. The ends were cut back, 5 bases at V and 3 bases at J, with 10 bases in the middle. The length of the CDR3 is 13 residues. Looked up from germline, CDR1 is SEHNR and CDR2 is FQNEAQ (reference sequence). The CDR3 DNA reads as TGTGCCAGCAGCCGGGAAGTGGACACTGAAGCTTTCTTT. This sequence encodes CASSREVDTEAFF.

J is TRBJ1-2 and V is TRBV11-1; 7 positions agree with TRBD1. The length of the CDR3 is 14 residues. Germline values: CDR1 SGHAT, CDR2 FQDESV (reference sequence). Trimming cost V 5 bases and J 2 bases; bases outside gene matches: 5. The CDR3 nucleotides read TGTGCCAGCAGCCAGAGGGACAGCAACTATGGCTACACCTTC. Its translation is CASSQRDSNYGYTF.